These 20 T cell receptor beta chains came from one sample sequenced in a study of tissue T cells after allogeneic stem cell transplantation. Assay: immunoSEQ multiplex PCR; the TCRdb copy retains only in-frame clones and omits some. This sample has over 6,000 clones; roughly 47% occur once, and the top ten carry about 7.2%. Time point noted: mouse harvest day 7 after allogeneic transplant. Each mouse received 10^7 T-cell-depleted marrow cells plus 10^6 splenic CD5+ T cells by tail vein. The material sequenced was gut tissue. The source is a female BALB/c mouse given C57BL/6 T cells with graft-versus-host disease after an allogeneic hematopoietic cell transplant.

On this clone itself: The gene names given are mouse names. The CDR3 extends 1 residue past the end of the read, so its final part is completed from the germline J gene. V usage is TRBV26 and J usage is TRBJ1-3; D perhaps matches TRBD1 (5 bases). The CDR3 spans 15 residues. The germline V and J ends were trimmed by 3 bases and 0 bases, with 9 bases remaining between them. CDR1 and CDR2 from the germline V gene are KGHPV and FQNQEV (reference sequence). CDR3 residues: CASSLDSNSGNTLYF. CDR3 DNA, as far as it was read: TGTGCCAGCAGTCTCGACAGTAATTCTGGAAATACGCTCTAT.

As for this clone: The junction departs from germline at one end; a sequencing error may be responsible. Genes and germline are mouse. The CDR3 end is not reached by the read, which stops 1 residue before it; the germline J gene fills it in. J is TRBJ2-5 and V is TRBV26; 10 nucleotides line up with TRBD2. There are 16 residues in the CDR3. CDR1 and CDR2 (germline): KGHPV, FQNQEV (reference sequence). Partial CDR3 DNA: TGTGCCAACAGTCCTCTGGGGGGGCGCGACCAAGACACCCAGTAC. It yields the protein CANSPLGGRDQDTQY. The entire CDR3 sequence reads CANSPLGGRDQDTQYF. Using reference TRBV26 and TRBJ2-5 for the parts outside the CDR3, the full variable domain is NSKVIQTPRYLVKGQGQKAKMRCIPEKGHPVVFWYQQNKNNEFKFLINFQNQEVLQQIDMTEKRFSAECPSNSPCSLEIQSSEAGDSALYLCANSPLGGRDQDTQYFGPGTRLLVL.

This clone was counted only a few times. Mouse names are used for the genes. The CDR3 goes on 1 residue after the read ends, and that part is filled in from the germline J gene. The chain employs TRBV15 and TRBJ1-5; no reliable D call. Trimming removed 3 bases at V and 0 bases at J, with 6 bases between. This CDR3 contains 14 residues. In germline, CDR1 is SGHND, CDR2 FRSKSL. The CDR3: CASSFGYNNQAPLF. CDR3 DNA (partial): TGTGCCAGCAGTTTTGGCTATAACAACCAGGCTCCGCTT.

There are a few counts of this clone. Gene names and germline match the mouse. Read coverage stops 1 residue before the CDR3 terminus; the germline J gene supplies the remainder. This rearrangement joins TRBV29 to TRBJ2-5, with 7 bases fitting TRBD1. The CDR3 has 12 residues. CDR1 and CDR2 (germline): MSHET, SYDVDS. Unmatched junction bases numbered 1, after V lost 6 bases and J lost 4 bases. This CDR3 is CASSDREDTQYF. CDR3 DNA, as far as it was read: TGTGCTAGCAGCGACAGGGAAGACACCCAGTAC.

Note on this clone: The gene names here belong to mouse. The read terminates 1 residue ahead of where the CDR3 ends, so the germline J gene completes it. The chain is built from TRBV26 and TRBJ2-2; possible D gene TRBD1, 9 bases. CDR1 and CDR2 from the germline V gene are KGHPV and FQNQEV (reference sequence). V lost 4 bases to trimming and J lost 6 bases, with 15 bases between them. This CDR3 region has 15 residues. The CDR3 bases that were read are TGTGCCAGCAGTCCGACAGGGGGGGGCCCCGGGCAGCTCTAC. Amino acid sequence: CASSPTGGGPGQLY. The entire CDR3 reads CASSPTGGGPGQLYF.

Details on this clone: Mouse germline and gene names are used. The CDR3 goes on 1 residue after the read ends, and that part is filled in from the germline J gene. The chain uses TRBV26 and TRBJ2-4; D remains ambiguous. V was clipped by 5 bases and J by 0 bases, with 3 bases between them. The germline gives CDR1 KGHPV, CDR2 FQNQEV (reference sequence). The CDR3 totals 12 residues. The CDR3 bases that were read are TGTGCCAGCAGTGGTAGTCAAAACACCTTGTAC. Its translation: CASSGSQNTLY. The full CDR3 is CASSGSQNTLYF.

This clone turned up a few times. A much larger clone is a single base away; this may be a read error. The listed genes are named as in mouse. The read halts 1 residue ahead of the CDR3 end, with the missing end drawn from the germline J gene. The rearrangement joins TRBV3 to TRBJ2-7; TRBD2 matches 9 bases. This CDR3 contains 14 residues. CDR1 and CDR2 from the germline V gene are SNHLY and FYNGKV (reference sequence). The trim removed 1 base at V and 2 bases at J, leaving 0 bases unmatched. The covered CDR3 bases are TGTGCCAGCAGCTTAGGACTGGGGGCCTATGAACAGTAC. It translates to CASSLGLGAYEQY. Given in full, the CDR3 is CASSLGLGAYEQYF.

With regard to this clone: Genes and germline are mouse. Read coverage stops 1 residue before the CDR3 terminus; the germline J gene supplies the remainder. The chain carries TRBV2 and TRBJ2-3, with 10 nucleotides matching TRBD2. The CDR3 is made up of 17 amino acids. Germline CDR1 LGHNA, CDR2 YSYQKL. The V gene end was trimmed by 0 bases and the J gene end by 0 bases; junction bases not matched to a gene: 3. CDR3: CASSQDPDWGSAETLYF. The CDR3 bases that were read are TGTGCCAGCAGCCAAGATCCGGACTGGGGGAGTGCAGAAACGCTGTAT.

By sample share, this clone is large (0.1 to 1%). Mouse gene names apply. The read halts 1 residue ahead of the CDR3 end, with the missing end drawn from the germline J gene. The V gene is TRBV12-2, the J gene TRBJ2-7; D is unclear. Trimming cost V 2 bases and J 2 bases, with 6 bases left between them. Germline CDR1 and CDR2: SGHLS and HYDKME. The CDR3 consists of 12 residues. The CDR3 reads CASSPPPYEQYF. The part of the CDR3 DNA that was read is TGTGCCAGCTCTCCCCCCCCCTATGAACAGTAC. The full variable domain, its missing parts supplied by reference TRBV12-2 and TRBJ2-7, is NSGVVQSPRYIIKGKGERSILKCIPISGHLSVAWYQQTQGQELKFFIQHYDKMERDKGNLPSRFSVQQFDDYHSEMNMSALELEDSAVYFCASSPPPYEQYFGPGTRLTVL.

Only one count was recorded for this clone. Each gene name is a mouse one. The CDR3 end lies 1 residue beyond the end of the read and is filled in from the germline J gene. This chain uses TRBV3 with TRBJ2-4, with no clear D. The length of the CDR3 is 12 residues. The V gene's germline CDR1 is SNHLY and CDR2 FYNGKV (reference sequence). V was cut by 2 bases and J by 3 bases, with 3 bases left in between. CDR3 bases read: TGTGCCAGCAGCTTAAGCCAAAACACCTTGTAC. Translating it yields CASSLSQNTLY. The full CDR3 sequence reads CASSLSQNTLYF.

For this clone: Each gene name is a mouse one. The CDR3 sequence: CASSLGQANTEVFF. The CDR3 DNA, read in part, is TGTGCCAGCAGTCTGGGACAAGCAAACACAGAAGTCTTC. The rearrangement uses TRBV26 and TRBJ1-1; TRBD1 is a possible D gene (5 bases). The read terminates 1 residue ahead of where the CDR3 ends, so the germline J gene completes it. V was pared by 2 bases and J by 0 bases, with 7 bases between. Germline CDR1 KGHPV, CDR2 FQNQEV (reference sequence). The CDR3 runs to 14 residues.

In regard to this clone: The gene symbols are mouse symbols. The sequence runs out 1 residue before the end of the CDR3; the remainder is reconstructed from the germline J gene. V is TRBV4 and J is TRBJ2-1; 10 positions match TRBD2. With V trimmed by 6 bases and J by 1 base, 3 bases remained unmatched. The CDR3 sequence is 15 residues long. Germline V CDR1 and CDR2: LGHDT, YNNKQL (reference sequence). Here the CDR3 reads CASSHWGGNYAEQFF. The sequenced CDR3 bases are TGTGCCAGCAGTCACTGGGGGGGGAACTATGCTGAGCAGTTC.

This clone was detected a few times. The genes and germline here are from mouse. The read stops 1 residue short of the end of the CDR3; the missing end is completed from the germline J gene. This rearrangement joins TRBV29 to TRBJ2-7; D unclear. The CDR3 covers 9 residues. The germline V gene has CDR1 MSHET and CDR2 SYDVDS. Trimming left V 10 bases short and J 4 bases short, with 5 bases between. The CDR3 reads CANDYEQYF. The covered CDR3 bases are TGTGCTAACGATTATGAACAGTAC.

By frequency in the sample, this clone is large. All gene names here are mouse names. With the read ending 1 residue before the CDR3 end, the germline J gene is used to fill in that end. V is TRBV1 and J is TRBJ1-5; TRBD1 might be the D (5 bases). V shed 2 bases and J shed 1 base, with 9 bases lying between them. Germline lookup yields CDR1 NSQYPW and CDR2 LRSPGD (reference sequence). The CDR3 loop spans 15 amino acids. CDR3 protein: CTCSALRDNNQAPLF. The DNA read from the CDR3 is TGCACCTGCAGTGCACTCAGGGACAACAACCAGGCTCCGCTT.

Of note for this clone: The genes are named according to mouse. The part of the CDR3 DNA that was read is TGTGCCAGCAGTGGTGGACAGGGGAGGGAGCAGTTC. Protein sequence: CASSGGQGREQF. The CDR3 in its entirety is CASSGGQGREQFF. V usage is TRBV13-3 and J usage is TRBJ2-1; 9 nucleotides agree with TRBD1. With the read ending 1 residue before the CDR3 end, the germline J gene is used to fill in that end. Trimming cost V 3 bases and J 10 bases; bases outside gene matches: 5. The CDR3 sequence is 13 residues long. CDR1 and CDR2 from the germline V gene are NNHDY and SYVADS.

About this clone: Any gene name here is a mouse gene name. Sequencing ends 1 residue short of the CDR3 end; the germline J gene provides the rest. This chain joins TRBV26 and TRBJ1-2; 10 bases are shared with TRBD1. The CDR3 totals 14 residues. V lost 5 bases to trimming and J lost 4 bases; unmatched junction nucleotides: 4. Germline V gene lookup returns CDR1 KGHPV and CDR2 FQNQEV (reference sequence). CDR3 DNA, as far as it was read: TGTGCCAGCAGTTTGGGACAGGGGAGCTCCGACTACACC. Amino acid sequence: CASSLGQGSSDYT. The full CDR3 is CASSLGQGSSDYTF.

Concerning this clone itself: Germline and genes: mouse. The read terminates 1 residue before the CDR3 end, so the remaining end is supplied by the germline J gene. The chain is built from TRBV13-2 and TRBJ2-7; 9 bases align to TRBD2. CDR3 size: 14 residues. Germline V gene data show CDR1 as NNHNN and CDR2 as SYGAGS (reference sequence). After removal of 0 bases from V and 7 bases from J, the junction contained 5 bases not matched to a gene. CDR3 sequence: CASGDAIWGGEQYF. The CDR3 DNA, read in part, is TGTGCCAGCGGTGATGCAATCTGGGGGGGAGAACAGTAC.

This clone was counted between two and nine times. The genes are named according to mouse. The sequenced fragment ends 1 residue before the CDR3 boundary, so the rest is inferred from the germline J gene. The chain has TRBV31 and TRBJ2-7, with no clear D. V was trimmed by 1 base and J by 3 bases, leaving 10 bases between them. This CDR3 region has 13 residues. Germline CDR1 reads GKSSPN; CDR2 reads SITVG. CDR3 bases read: TGTGCCTGGAGTCCCCGGCGATTCTATGAACAGTAC. Its translation: CAWSPRRFYEQY. The whole CDR3 sequence reads CAWSPRRFYEQYF.

On this clone itself: These gene names are mouse names. The read gets to within 1 residue of the CDR3 end, and the germline J gene fills in the rest. The chain employs TRBV26 and TRBJ2-1; D might be TRBD2 (5 bases). Germline V lookup: CDR1 KGHPV, CDR2 FQNQEV (reference sequence). The CDR3 is made up of 14 amino acids. V was pared by 2 bases and J by 1 base, with 6 bases between. The sequenced CDR3 bases are TGTGCCAGCAGTCTGCTGGGAAACTATGCTGAGCAGTTC. It encodes CASSLLGNYAEQF. The whole CDR3 protein is CASSLLGNYAEQFF.

As to this clone: Gene labels here are mouse ones. The sequence runs out 1 residue before the end of the CDR3; the remainder is reconstructed from the germline J gene. The gene calls are TRBV17 and TRBJ2-5, with 10 bases lining up with TRBD2. The CDR3 sequence is 14 residues long. Trimming removed 8 bases from V and 2 bases from J; junction bases left unmatched: 4. Germline assignment: CDR1 MNHDT and CDR2 YYDKIL. The CDR3 spells CASRDWGLQDTQYF. The sequenced CDR3 bases are TGTGCTAGCCGGGACTGGGGCCTCCAAGACACCCAGTAC.